This entry lists 25 T cell receptor beta chains sequenced from one sample in a study of T cell responses to AZD1222 COVID-19 vaccine. Produced via immunoSEQ multiplex PCR; TCRdb's table is partial and in-frame only. The repertoire holds tens of thousands of clones, with roughly 92% as singletons. The sequencing here drew on peripheral blood, taken 28 days after the second AZD1222 dose. The receptors here all came from an adult who received the AZD1222 COVID-19 vaccine.

The chain links TRBV6-5 to TRBJ1-5; 7 positions agree with TRBD1. With V trimmed by 6 bases and J by 3 bases, 5 bases remained unmatched. The germline CDR1 and CDR2 sequences are MNHEY and SVGAGI. The CDR3 totals 14 residues. The CDR3 here is CASRQTGNNQPQHF. The CDR3 DNA follows: TGTGCCAGCAGGCAGACAGGGAACAATCAGCCCCAGCATTTT.

V gene TRBV28 combines with J gene TRBJ2-7; a weak D match, TRBD1 (6 bases). The CDR3 consists of 14 residues. Trimming stripped 6 bases from V and 4 bases from J, with 16 bases between. Germline V gene data show CDR1 as MDHEN and CDR2 as SYDVKM. CDR3 residues: CASSKGGIEYEQYF. CDR3 nucleotides: TGTGCCAGCAGCAAAGGGGGTATAGAATACGAGCAGTACTTC.

The chain recombines TRBV6-2 or TRBV6-3 with TRBJ2-1; no clear D. The CDR3 runs 15 residues. V was shortened by 2 bases and J by 0 bases, with 8 bases between the two germline ends. Germline V CDR1 and CDR2: MNHEY, SVGEGT. CDR3 residues: CASSYSKNSYNEQFF. The CDR3 DNA follows: TGTGCCAGCAGTTACAGCAAAAACTCCTACAATGAGCAGTTCTTC.

V usage is TRBV19 and J usage is TRBJ1-2, with D perhaps TRBD1 (5 bases). V was clipped by 7 bases and J by 4 bases, with 22 bases between them. This CDR3 is built from 16 residues. Germline CDR1 LNHDA, CDR2 SQIVND (reference sequence). CDR3 region: CASTPLSETAIYGYTF. The CDR3 DNA reads TGTGCCAGTACCCCCCTGTCCGAGACAGCCATCTATGGCTACACCTTC.

The V gene is TRBV3-1 (or the pseudogene TRBV3-2), the J gene TRBJ2-3; perhaps TRBD1 as D (6 bases). The CDR3 extends over 16 amino acids. With 0 bases removed from V and 2 bases from J, the gap between germline ends came to 12 bases. The germline gives CDR1 LGHDT, CDR2 YNNKEL (reference sequence). In nucleotides, the CDR3 is TGTGCCAGCAGCCAAGAAGCAGGGACAATCACAGATACGCAGTATTTT. Translation gives CASSQEAGTITDTQYF.

The V call is TRBV5-5, the J call TRBJ2-1; D uncertain. The V and J ends lost 1 base and 6 bases respectively, with 5 bases between them. The CDR3 spans 12 residues. Germline V gene sequence: CDR1 SGHKS, CDR2 YYEKEE (reference sequence). The CDR3 coding sequence is TGTGCCAGCAGCTTGTCCGGCAATGAGCAGTTCTTC. It encodes CASSLSGNEQFF.

The V call is TRBV3-1 (or the pseudogene TRBV3-2), the J call TRBJ1-4; D gene unclear. V was shortened by 0 bases and J by 8 bases, with 10 bases between the two germline ends. The CDR3 totals 14 residues. Germline V CDR1 and CDR2: LGHDT, YNNKEL (reference sequence). In DNA, the CDR3 is TGTGCCAGCAGCCAAGATCCCAGAGACGAAAAACTGTTTTTT. Translated, it gives CASSQDPRDEKLFF.

As concerns this clone: Additional DNA sequences in this sample encode the identical CDR3. The chain is built from TRBV19 and TRBJ2-7, with D tentatively TRBD1 or TRBD2 (5 bases each). The CDR3 extends over 13 amino acids. Trimming left V 6 bases short and J 0 bases short, with 9 bases between. CDR1 is LNHDA and CDR2 is SQIVND in the germline V gene (reference sequence). This CDR3 is CASSAGGSYEQYF. The CDR3 nucleotides are TGTGCCAGTAGCGCTGGGGGCTCCTACGAGCAGTACTTC.

CDR3 nucleotide sequence: TGTGCCAGCAGTTTGAGTCAGACGAACACCGGGGAGCTGTTTTTT. It codes for CASSLSQTNTGELFF. The chain uses TRBV28 and TRBJ2-2; D unclear. Germline V gene data show CDR1 as MDHEN and CDR2 as SYDVKM. The CDR3 sequence is 15 residues long. V was cut by 3 bases and J by 0 bases, with 8 bases left in between. The full variable domain, its missing parts supplied by reference TRBV28 and TRBJ2-2, is DVKVTQSSRYLVKRTGEKVFLECVQDMDHENMFWYRQDPGLGLRLIYFSYDVKMKEKGDIPEGYSVSREKKERFSLILESASTNQTSMYLCASSLSQTNTGELFFGEGSRLTVL.

The V and J genes are TRBV7-9 and TRBJ1-5, with D tentatively TRBD1 (5 bases). Germline-derived CDR1 and CDR2 are SEHNR and FQNEAQ (reference sequence). V dropped 5 bases and J dropped 3 bases, with 14 bases sitting between them. The CDR3 spans 15 residues. CDR3: CASSPEGLYNQPQHF. CDR3 DNA: TGTGCCAGCAGCCCCGAGGGGCTGTACAATCAGCCCCAGCATTTT.

V usage is TRBV28 and J usage is TRBJ1-5, with 7 bases lining up with TRBD1. Looked up from germline, CDR1 is MDHEN and CDR2 is SYDVKM. The CDR3 covers 15 residues. J gave up 0 bases and V 3 bases, and 2 bases lay outside the gene matches. The CDR3 sequence: CASSLTGYSNQPQHF. DNA for the CDR3: TGTGCCAGCAGTTTGACAGGGTATAGCAATCAGCCCCAGCATTTT.

CDR3 sequence: CASREGPGELFF. The CDR3 DNA reads as TGTGCCAGCAGAGAGGGGCCCGGGGAGCTGTTTTTT. J is TRBJ2-2 and V is TRBV12-3 or TRBV12-4; D tentatively fits TRBD1 or TRBD2 (5 bases each). The V end lost 6 bases, the J end lost 6 bases, and 8 bases lay between the germline ends. The CDR3 has 12 residues.

The rearrangement uses TRBV30 and TRBJ1-5; D is undetermined. The V end was cut by 0 bases, the J end by 2 bases, with 5 bases between. The CDR3 length is 13 residues. CDR1 is GTSNPN, CDR2 SVGIG, per germline (reference sequence). This CDR3 is CAWSVAGNQPQHF. DNA for the CDR3: TGTGCCTGGAGTGTAGCAGGCAATCAGCCCCAGCATTTT.

The chain joins TRBV6-2 or TRBV6-3 to TRBJ2-5, with D hard to call. The germline gives CDR1 MNHEY, CDR2 SVGEGT. The CDR3 covers 15 residues. Trimming removed 3 bases at V and 5 bases at J, with 16 bases between. This chain's CDR3 is CASSYVGFSSETQYF. The CDR3 bases are TGTGCCAGCAGTTATGTAGGGTTCAGCAGCGAGACCCAGTACTTC.

This sequence joins TRBV5-1 and TRBJ2-2; the D gene could be TRBD1 or TRBD2 (5 bases each). The CDR3 extends over 16 amino acids. V lost 0 bases and J 0 bases, leaving 9 bases between the germline ends. The germline CDR1 and CDR2 sequences are SGHRS and YFSETQ. The CDR3 loop is CASSLEGTTNTGELFF. The CDR3 DNA follows: TGCGCCAGCAGCTTGGAAGGGACCACGAACACCGGGGAGCTGTTTTTT.

This chain connects TRBV9 to TRBJ2-3; 8 bases fit TRBD2. V trimming: 0 bases; J trimming: 4 bases; junction bases outside the gene matches: 4. From germline, CDR1 is SGDLS and CDR2 YYNGEE. The CDR3 is 15 amino acids. CDR3 nucleotide sequence: TGTGCCAGCAGCGTAGCGGGGGGGCAATCAGATACGCAGTATTTT. Translation gives CASSVAGGQSDTQYF.

This clone appeared once. The chain recombines TRBV19 with TRBJ1-5, with 12 bases matching TRBD1. This CDR3 contains 17 residues. The V gene's germline CDR1 is LNHDA and CDR2 SQIVND (reference sequence). The J segment lost 5 bases and the V segment lost 5 bases, leaving 10 bases of the junction unmatched. The CDR3 here is CASSLHRGTGGDQPQHF. In nucleotides, the CDR3 is TGTGCCAGTAGTCTCCACCGGGGGACAGGGGGCGATCAGCCCCAGCATTTT.

This rearrangement joins TRBV10-3 to TRBJ1-2; D ambiguous. The CDR3 sequence is 15 residues long. The V gene's germline CDR1 is ENHRY and CDR2 SYGVKD. V was clipped by 2 bases and J by 8 bases, with 18 bases between them. This chain's CDR3 is CAISESQEKGEGYTF. The CDR3 DNA sequence: TGTGCCATCAGTGAGAGCCAGGAGAAAGGTGAAGGCTACACCTTC.

This chain links TRBV5-5 with TRBJ1-6; 11 positions agree with TRBD1. Trimming removed 4 bases from V and 8 bases from J; junction bases left unmatched: 5. The CDR3 consists of 15 residues. CDR1 is SGHKS, CDR2 YYEKEE, per germline (reference sequence). CDR3 sequence reads: CASSHGTGGDSPLHF. The CDR3 region has the DNA TGTGCCAGCAGCCACGGGACAGGGGGAGATTCACCCCTCCACTTT.

V is TRBV19 and J is TRBJ2-3; 9 bases agree with TRBD1. This CDR3 contains 16 residues. J gave up 1 base and V 5 bases, and 7 bases lay outside the gene matches. The V gene's germline CDR1 is LNHDA and CDR2 SQIVND (reference sequence). The CDR3 sequence: CASSAVRDRGTDTQYF. CDR3 in DNA: TGTGCCAGTAGTGCGGTAAGGGACAGGGGCACAGATACGCAGTATTTT.

This clone was recorded only once. The rearrangement links TRBV5-4 to TRBJ2-7, with D hard to call. The germline V gene encodes CDR1 SGHNT and CDR2 YYREEE (reference sequence). The CDR3 is 11 amino acids. The V and J ends lost 0 bases and 5 bases respectively, with 3 bases between them. CDR3 residues: CASSLVDEQYF. CDR3 coding DNA: TGTGCCAGCAGCTTGGTGGACGAGCAGTACTTC.

The CDR3 region is CASSIMSGATGELFF. CDR3 sequence (DNA): TGTGCCAGTAGTATCATGAGTGGGGCCACCGGGGAGCTGTTTTTT. The V and J genes are TRBV19 and TRBJ2-2; tentatively, D is TRBD1 (5 bases). The CDR3 spans 15 residues. Germline lookup yields CDR1 LNHDA and CDR2 SQIVND (reference sequence). The V and J ends lost 3 bases and 4 bases respectively, with 12 bases between them.

This chain connects TRBV4-1 to TRBJ2-5; a weak D match, TRBD1 (5 bases). Germline-derived CDR1 and CDR2 are MGHRA and YSYEKL. This CDR3 contains 14 residues. V was shortened by 4 bases and J by 5 bases, with 14 bases between the two germline ends. CDR3 sequence reads: CASSPWGLGETQYF. The CDR3, as DNA: TGCGCCAGCAGCCCGTGGGGCCTAGGGGAGACCCAGTACTTC.

This clone occurred once. The chain links TRBV21-1 to TRBJ2-7. TRBV21-1 is marked as a pseudogene. The CDR3 runs 16 residues. This CDR3 is CASTCLPLDRSYEQYF. CDR3 bases: TGTGCCAGCACTTGTCTTCCCTTGGACCGCTCCTACGAGCAGTACTTC.

The chain couples TRBV4-2 to TRBJ1-3; no definite D call. The CDR3 covers 16 residues. The germline V gene encodes CDR1 LGHNA and CDR2 YNFKEQ. Trimming removed 3 bases at V and 9 bases at J, with 21 bases between. CDR3 in amino acids: CASSQDRPGSGATIYF. The CDR3, as DNA: TGTGCCAGCAGCCAGGACCGCCCGGGTTCAGGAGCCACCATATATTTT.